A single TCR beta chain is shown here with its context. The junction had 15 bases not matched to a gene; V was cut back by 2 bases and J by 5 bases. Germline CDR1 reads MRHNA; CDR2 reads SNTAGT. There are 18 residues in the CDR3. The source of the sample is a study of molecular identifiers for immune sequencing clone quantification. TCRdb passed the PCR reads through MiXCR, listing each CDR3 protein once. This sample carries under 600,000 distinct CDR3 sequences, around 23% of them seen once, and the ten largest clones take 0.76%. Naive CD8 T cells were sorted, and the gate applied was CD8+CD4-CCR7+CD45RA+.

This clonotype originated in a human donor in good health. Some libraries in this study had Jurkat cell RNA spiked in. The chain joins TRBV6-4 to TRBJ1-5; TRBD1 agrees at 7 bases. The sample consisted of naive CD8+ T cells from blood, with Jurkat cell RNA spiked in. Subset noted: FACS-sorted CD8+CD4-CCR7+CD45RA+ naive T cells. CDR3 bases: TGTGCCAGCAGTGACAGGACAGGTCTCCCCCTAACTCATCAGCCCCAGCATTTT. Amino acids: CASSDRTGLPLTHQPQHF.